Listed below are T cell receptor beta chains from one sample, sequenced in a study of blood T cell repertoires in COVID-19. Using immunoSEQ multiplex PCR, the repertoire was profiled, and TCRdb retains in-frame clones only, with some absent. The sample contains roughly 400,000 clones, 70% to 90% of which appear only once. What was sequenced was PBMCs or T cells enriched from blood (not recorded which). The receptors derive from a woman younger than 35 who had been exposed to COVID-19. The CDR3 runs from the conserved cysteine through the conserved F or W.

TRBV5-1	TRBJ2-3	CASSYSGSTDTQYF
TRBV27	TRBJ2-3	CASSLIWAPADTQYF
TRBV2	TRBJ1-6	CASIESIAEILYNSPLHF
TRBV7-2	TRBJ2-7	CASSLAPSLTYEQYF
TRBV28	TRBJ2-7	CATTSGMLYEQYF
TRBV5-6	TRBJ2-3	CASSLVGGAGGDTQYF
TRBV7-7	TRBJ1-3	CASSPDRLPNSGNTIYF
TRBV3-1/TRBV3-2	TRBJ1-2	CASSSGQAYGYTF
TRBV24-1	TRBJ2-1	CATSDSTAEQFF
TRBV7-2	TRBJ1-1	CASSSGVNTEAFF
TRBV7-2	TRBJ1-2	CASSLVLRQPYGYTF
TRBV4-1	TRBJ2-7	CASSQEIAKARGF
TRBV4-2	TRBJ2-7	CASSLLPGQGVYEQYF
TRBV16	TRBJ1-2	CASSLLFALATGRSNYGYTF
TRBV19	TRBJ2-7	CASRTTSGYEQYF
TRBV3-1/TRBV3-2	TRBJ2-7	CASSQGLAGGLAYEQYF
TRBV7-2	TRBJ2-2	CASSLGRVDTGELFF
TRBV5-4	TRBJ2-7	CASSLKGTDLYEQYF
TRBV2	TRBJ2-7	CASSVRGLAQGQSYEQYF
TRBV2	TRBJ2-1	CASSAGTSGAPRFF
TRBV19	TRBJ2-1	CASSIGGSSGTQSSYNEQFF